The entry below describes one T cell receptor beta chain. From the PCR reads, TCRdb called clonotypes with MiXCR, one entry per CDR3 protein. The sample has approximately 13,000 distinct CDR3 sequences; 9.5% to 15% are singletons. The record originates from a study of CXCR3 chemokines and chemotherapy response in bladder cancer. CDR3 length equals 19 residues. Trimming shortened V by 0 bases and J by 0 bases, and 18 bases separated the two germline ends. In germline, CDR1 is MNHEY, CDR2 SVGEGT. This chain links TRBV6-2 or TRBV6-3 with TRBJ1-3; D gene unclear. This clonotype was sampled from a human donor with bladder cancer that did not respond to neoadjuvant chemotherapy. The sample here was taken from a patient whose treatment included neoadjuvant chemotherapy. The CDR3 loop is CASSYSRVAEMSSGNTIYF. The CDR3 nucleotides read TGTGCCAGCAGTTACTCTCGCGTCGCAGAGATGAGCTCTGGAAACACCATATATTTT.